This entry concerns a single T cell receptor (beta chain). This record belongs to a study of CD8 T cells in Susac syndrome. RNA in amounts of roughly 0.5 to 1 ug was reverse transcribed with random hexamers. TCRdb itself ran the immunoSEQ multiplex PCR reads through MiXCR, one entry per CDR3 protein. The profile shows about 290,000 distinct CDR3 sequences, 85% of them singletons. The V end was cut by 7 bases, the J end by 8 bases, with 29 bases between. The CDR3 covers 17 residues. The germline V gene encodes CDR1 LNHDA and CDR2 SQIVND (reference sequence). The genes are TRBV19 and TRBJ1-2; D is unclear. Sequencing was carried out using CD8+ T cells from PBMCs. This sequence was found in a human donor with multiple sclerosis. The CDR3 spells CASMSWSSEEWVEGYTF. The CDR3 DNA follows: TGTGCCAGTATGTCCTGGTCTTCAGAGGAATGGGTAGAGGGCTACACCTTC.